This T cell receptor (beta chain) was documented in a study of brain T cells in children with intractable seizures. Study outcomes and limitations: Clones missing pre-surgery may reflect undersampling of that blood sample.

The repertoire was sequenced with immunoSEQ multiplex PCR; TCRdb's copy has only in-frame clones and lacks some. Here the sample spans around 340,000 clones, more than 85% being singletons. Concerning this clone: Its antigen is unidentified.

Time point denoted: blood from clinic visit 5 months post-surgery; TSC patient then seizure free. Surgery cases with the highest brain T cell transcript signatures were chosen for sequencing. At least one anti-epileptic drug was given before surgery. There are 16 residues in the CDR3. The V and J ends lost 5 bases and 1 base respectively, with 18 bases between them. Germline-derived CDR1 and CDR2 are GTSNPN and SVGIG (reference sequence). The V call is TRBV30, the J call TRBJ1-5, with D possibly being TRBD1 (5 bases). The TCR was taken from a boy under three years old with tuberous sclerosis and intractable seizures. The sample in question was peripheral blood, obtained 4 to 5 months after surgery. CDR3 coding DNA: TGTGCCTGGGGCCAGGGTAGCGGTTGGAGCAATCAGCCCCAGCATTTT. It translates to CAWGQGSGWSNQPQHF. The full variable domain, with the rest looked up from reference TRBV30 and TRBJ1-5, is SQTIHQWPATLVQPVGSPLSLECTVEGTSNPNLYWYRQAAGRGLQLLFYSVGIGQISSEVPQNLSASRPQDRQFILSSKKLLLSDSGFYLCAWGQGSGWSNQPQHFGDGTRLSIL.